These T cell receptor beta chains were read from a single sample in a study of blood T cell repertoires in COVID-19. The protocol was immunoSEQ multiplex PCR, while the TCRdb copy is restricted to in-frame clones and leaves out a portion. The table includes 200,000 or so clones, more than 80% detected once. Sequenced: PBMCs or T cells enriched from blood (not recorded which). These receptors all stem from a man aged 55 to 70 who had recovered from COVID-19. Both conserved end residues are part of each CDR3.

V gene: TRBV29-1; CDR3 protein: CSVEGQGPDYEQYF
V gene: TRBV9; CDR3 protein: CASSAFGTSGGYNEQFF
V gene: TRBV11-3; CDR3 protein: CASSSGGGAGELFF
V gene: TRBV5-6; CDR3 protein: CASSSRNSGVYNEQFF
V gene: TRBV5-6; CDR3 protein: CASSLVGGGEQYF
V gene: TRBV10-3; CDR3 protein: CAISESVGQGAAEAFF
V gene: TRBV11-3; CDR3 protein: CASSVGGQVYGYTF
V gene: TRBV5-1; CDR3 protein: CASSFTSGGTDTQYF
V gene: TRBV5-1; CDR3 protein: CASSLRTGSGTEAFF
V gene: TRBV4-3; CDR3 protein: CASSQLSGDALETQYF
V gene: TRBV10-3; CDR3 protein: CASASGQGNSPLHF
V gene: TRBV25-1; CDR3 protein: CASKSQGQYNEQFF
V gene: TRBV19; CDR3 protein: CAGQDRDGYTF
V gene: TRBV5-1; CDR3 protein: CASSPGQGNLAEAFF
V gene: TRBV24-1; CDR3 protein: CATSAGTDNQPQHF
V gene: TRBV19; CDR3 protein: CASSMQGGPQPQHF
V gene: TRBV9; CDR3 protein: CASSELPGQGASTDTQYF
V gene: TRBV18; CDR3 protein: CASSSRQGNQETQYF
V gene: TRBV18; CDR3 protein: CASSAGTGSHQPQHF
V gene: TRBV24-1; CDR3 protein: CATSSCTGGSSYEQYF
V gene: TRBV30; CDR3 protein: CAWSGRDSTADSNQPQHF
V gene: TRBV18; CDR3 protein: CASSPSPTGQPNTEAFF
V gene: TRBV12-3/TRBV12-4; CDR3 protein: CAISLGAGGYTF
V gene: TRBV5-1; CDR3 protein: CASSTRQEINSPLHF
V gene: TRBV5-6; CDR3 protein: CASSPSGTGTYEQYF
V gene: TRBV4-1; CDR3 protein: CASSQQDRGTYNEQFF
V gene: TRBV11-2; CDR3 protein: CASSLQGALKETQYF
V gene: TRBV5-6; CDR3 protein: CASSLGTGNGNQPQHF
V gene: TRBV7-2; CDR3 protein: CASRAGLNQPQHF
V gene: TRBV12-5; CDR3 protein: CASGLERQTSTDTQYF
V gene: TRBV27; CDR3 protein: CASRKQGAENYGYTF
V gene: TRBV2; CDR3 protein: CASIVGRAAFEQYF
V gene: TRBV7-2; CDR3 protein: CASSLEQGRRQPQHF
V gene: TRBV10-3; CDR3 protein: CAISPGQKDHEQYF
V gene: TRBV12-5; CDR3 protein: CASGLLAGAPGTQYF
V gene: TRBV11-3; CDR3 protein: CASSPEGGYEQYF
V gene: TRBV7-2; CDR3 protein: CASSSTPVYEQYF